This TCR beta chain stems from a study of human T cells and chemical hapten exposure. Sample time point: pre-sensitization, week 0. Treatment indicated: therapeutic diphenylcyclopropenone sensitization with weekly scalp DPC. Using its own MiXCR run on the RACE reads, TCRdb lists one record per CDR3 protein. In the table there are about 180,000 distinct CDR3 sequences, around 30% of which are singletons. CDR1 KGHSH and CDR2 LQKENI come from the germline V gene. The CDR3 runs 19 residues. V lost 5 bases, J lost 0 bases, and 22 bases lay in between. The receptor was derived from a woman aged 25 to 39 with alopecia areata. Some clones in this sample may be carry-over from other donors' samples. The input for sequencing was whole blood, taken in connection with sensitization to the hapten diphenylcyclopropenone (DPC). The chain couples TRBV18 to TRBJ1-4, with a weak D call TRBD1 (5 bases). In DNA form, the CDR3 reads TGTGCCAGCTCATTCTCACCTCGGTCGGGGGATACAACTAATGAAAAACTGTTTTTT. Translating gives CASSFSPRSGDTTNEKLFF.